This T cell receptor beta chain is drawn from a study of cytomegalovirus exposure and HLA in healthy donors (TCRdb year 2017). In the study overall: An earlier analysis of roughly 610 of the donors reported 276 Gb of sequence data and 95 million to 130 million unique TCR beta sequences obtained from roughly 180 million T cells. Around 320 gigabases of sequencing data and tens of millions of unique TCR sequences were included in an early release covering about 600 HLA-typed donors. Of the approximately 400 genotyped donors, 65% to 90% fell in the genetic ancestry cluster associated with self-reported Caucasian donors. The aim of the study was to test whether cataloging public T cell receptors could identify signatures of past pathogen exposure. The study used immunosequencing to profile the T cell repertoires of more than 650 subjects and linked those repertoires to cytomegalovirus serostatus. Along with the approximately 670-subject first cohort, a separate validation cohort of over a hundred different subjects was used. To predict cytomegalovirus infection status, the study combined high-throughput TCR immunosequencing, statistical association of individual TCRs with disease status, and machine learning. A later analysis re-examined previously published TCR beta repertoires from 600 to 700 donors and added high-resolution HLA genotyping to investigate patterns of TCR occurrence. In the later analysis, no new phenotypic data were used to find candidate immune exposures; instead, reliance was placed on TCR beta sequences and their occurrence across donors. In an earlier analysis of roughly 600 of the donors, high-throughput TCR beta sequencing was used to judge whether each TCR beta V gene segment behaved as functional or pseudogenic. Alongside the repertoire data, information on donor age, sex, ethnicity and CMV serostatus was compiled. Genome-wide SNP genotypes for about 65% of the roughly 700 donors were used in a later genetic analysis, which treated that subset as a discovery cohort. All discovery cohort repertoires had been generated using a single sequencing platform. HLA typing included class I and class II loci at four-digit resolution. The number of donors typed differed by locus, with 629-630 for A, B, C, DRB1 and DQB1, roughly 550 for DQA1, nearly 610 for DPA1, and around 450 for DPB1. Because of strong linkage in the cohort, 5 or 6 DR-DQ haplotypes were treated as single units for association and clustering. Across under 500 genotyped donors of the cohort, an average of about 220,000 unique TCR beta nucleotide sequences per donor were sequenced, and roughly 18% of those sequences were non-productive. Findings and caveats that apply to the study as a whole: The study gave a list of about 150 TCR beta chains associated with cytomegalovirus. An association between a missense DCLRE1C variant and V-gene and J-gene trimming of TCR beta chains was found in a later genetic analysis and replicated in an independent cohort. The 87-base-pair reads could not distinguish some IMGT-functional V segments, including TRBV6-2 and TRBV6-3, so those segments were excluded. Compared with equally common non-associated chains, HLA-associated TCR beta chains in a later analysis were more clonally expanded and had lower generation probabilities. For the cohort, immune exposure information was limited to CMV serostatus. The authors suggested that the approach could potentially be generalized to other disease states and immunological phenotypes. A cluster of highly shared sequence variants was judged likely to be a technical artifact of the sequencing pipeline. According to a later analysis, most CMV-associated TCR beta chains appeared to be HLA-restricted, and the HLA associations seemed to be driven largely by CMV exposure. Assigning TCR associations to individual alleles was difficult when HLA alleles, especially DR and DQ, strongly co-occurred. Roughly uniform sequencing depth across donors was assumed in presence/absence analyses, although this assumption may not hold. In this cohort, only TCR beta chains were sequenced, and detectable features were limited by the absence of alpha or paired-chain data. In a later analysis, the rate of TCR association differed among HLA loci, with DRB1 alleles having the most associated TCRs and HLA-C alleles having the fewest. In an earlier analysis of under 600 of the donors, most TCR beta V segments were observed in productive rearrangements about 87% or about 30% of the time, broadly matching IMGT annotations. Linkage disequilibrium might explain the correlated functional status among segregating V segments, but an unknown experimental factor could not be ruled out. According to a later analysis, parvovirus B19, influenza, CMV and Epstein-Barr virus appeared linked to several top co-occurrence clusters. The classifier was reported to diagnose cytomegalovirus status with high specificity and sensitivity in both the original and validation cohorts. A further reported finding was that TCR beta sequences accurately predicted the HLA-A and HLA-B alleles for most subjects in the first cohort. A few of the identified cytomegalovirus-associated TCR beta chains were confirmed in vitro to be specific for cytomegalovirus antigens. At a false discovery rate of 0.05, a later analysis linked about 17,000 TCR beta sequences to specific HLA alleles. Most TCR sequences were observed very rarely across donors, whereas some public TCRs were present in many individuals. Because counts were too low, 15 to 20 rarely observed V segments, including chromosome 9 orphons, were left out of the earlier analysis of 500 to 750 of the donors. Because some donors lacked HLA typing at each locus, the association tests relied only on the typed subset. According to a later genetic analysis, donors in an Asian-associated ancestry cluster had fewer N-insertions in productive TCRs than the roughly 670-donor mean.

The library was made by the immunoSEQ multiplex PCR assay. The multiplex PCR relied on a mix of 60 forward primers for TCR Vbeta segments and 13 reverse primers for TCR Jbeta segments. Amplification of the CDR3 region of rearranged TCR beta genes was performed with a multiplex PCR assay on genomic DNA. The amplified TCR beta libraries were sequenced on the Illumina HiSeq System as 87-base-pair reads. Per the original workflow: A later analysis counted about 82 million unique TCR beta chains across the 666 repertoires, and around 9.9 million of these chains were shared by at least two donors. Raw reads were error-corrected and collapsed into unique sequences with a nearest-neighbor algorithm that merged closely related sequences to remove PCR and sequencing errors. CDR3 sequences were aligned to IMGT reference sequences to assign V, D and J gene segments. Each retained sequence needed at least a six-nucleotide match to both a V gene segment and a J gene segment. Rearrangements were called productive when the CDR3 lacked stop codons and stayed in frame with V and J; all others were non-productive. CDR3 was defined according to IMGT convention as the region running from the second conserved V-encoded cysteine to the conserved J-encoded phenylalanine. The earlier analysis of some 580 of the donors excluded any sequence lacking an unambiguous match to a single V gene segment. An earlier analysis of some 610 of the donors called V segments functional above 56.7% productive rearrangements and segregating when the between-donor standard deviation exceeded 5%. A statistical classification framework was developed to diagnose cytomegalovirus status using the catalog of TCR beta chain sequences. In a later analysis, V and J genes were assigned by comparing TCR nucleotide sequences against IMGT/GENE-DB human TR gene sequences. The TCRdist pipeline was used in a later analysis to assign CDR3 sequences and most-parsimonious VDJ recombination scenarios. In a later analysis, each TCR beta chain was defined by its CDR3 amino acid sequence together with its V-gene family, and reads without a unique V-gene family were excluded. In a later analysis, 450 to 600 highly shared, low-generation-probability nucleotide sequences were removed to address suspected cross-contamination and a sequencing artifact. A later analysis calculated a clonal expansion index for each public chain from normalized within-repertoire ranks of inferred template counts. A later analysis computed generation probabilities with a VDJ recombination model fitted to out-of-frame rearrangements, and checked the results against IGoR. In a later analysis, TCR-TCR, TCR-HLA and TCR-CMV co-occurrence was scored with hypergeometric tests, and a repertoire-size bias correction was applied to TCR pairs. A later analysis estimated false discovery rates by permuting HLA or CMV assignments 20 times. In a later analysis, co-occurring TCRs were grouped using DBSCAN, with TCRdist sequence similarity added in when clustering inside HLA-allele-positive subsets. Co-occurrence clustering excluded repertoires with fewer than 30,000 or more than 120,000 public chains, plus five with anomalous nucleotide sharing. TCRdb took this table from immuneACCESS and kept in-frame rearrangements with V and J called. Such tables lack part of the clones; where checked against another copy, unresolved V genes explain under half of the gap, and the rest is unexplained. The DNA was the basis for D and trimming; V, J and clone size are from that table. This sample lists approximately 91,000 clones; around 86% were detected once. The ten top clones hold about 8.6% of the sample.

Measured from the cysteine to the phenylalanine, the CDR3 is 18 residues long. Of all the DNA, just the CDR3 is kept, 54 bases in frame from base 1. The germline V gene yields SGHVS for CDR1 and FNYEAQ for CDR2. Relative to germline, V is missing 0 bases and J is missing 3 bases, with 8 bases of the junction outside any gene match. Comment on this clone: Its antigen specificity is not known. Base qualities are missing; no much larger clone stands one base away.

The cohort consisted of 666 healthy bone marrow donors. All cohort members were sampled while nominally healthy, although unrecorded immune exposures were likely present. The donor tested CMV seropositive, placing the donor among the 289 seropositive members of the cohort. Each donor provided a peripheral blood sample, and peripheral blood mononuclear cells were used for TCR beta sequencing. The Qiagen DNeasy Blood Extraction Kit was used to extract genomic DNA from the blood cell samples. The rearrangement joined TRBV7-6 to TRBJ2-3; a stretch of 11 junction bases matches TRBD2. The source material was PBMCs. The receptor comes from a man aged 25-45 years in good health and CMV-seropositive. The DNA sequence is TGTGCCAGCAGCTTAGCGCCGGATCGGACTAGCGGGACAGATACGCAGTATTTT. Its translation reads: CASSLAPDRTSGTDTQYF.